Listed here are 32 T cell receptor beta chains from one sample, sequenced in a study of cytomegalovirus exposure and HLA in healthy donors. PCR involved 60 Vbeta and 13 Jbeta primers. Data came from immunoSEQ multiplex PCR; TCRdb stores just in-frame clones and leaves some out. The table records some 170,000 clones, around 76% of them present only once. The sample comprised PBMCs. The origin of the receptors is a girl between 10 and 17 years old in good health and CMV-seropositive.

The V and J genes are TRBV10-2 and TRBJ1-5; 8 nucleotides align to TRBD1. This CDR3 spans 14 amino acids. The J segment lost 4 bases and the V segment lost 3 bases, leaving 2 bases of the junction unmatched. Germline V gives CDR1 WSHSY, CDR2 SAAADI. The CDR3 sequence: CASSDRTGNQPQHF. Here the CDR3 DNA reads TGCGCCAGCAGTGATAGGACAGGGAATCAGCCCCAGCATTTT.

This clone has a single count. The chain couples TRBV6-1 to TRBJ1-4; the D is unclear. The germline V gene has CDR1 MNHNS and CDR2 SASEGT. V lost 2 bases, J lost 0 bases, and 16 bases lay in between. The CDR3 loop spans 18 amino acids. The CDR3 sequence: CASSERNIDITTNEKLFF. The DNA of the CDR3 is TGTGCCAGCAGTGAAAGGAACATCGACATAACAACTAATGAAAAACTGTTTTTT.

This clone was detected a few times. J is TRBJ2-7 and V is TRBV28; the match to TRBD1 covers 8 bases. The V gene end was trimmed by 6 bases and the J gene end by 2 bases; junction bases not matched to a gene: 3. Germline CDR1 is MDHEN and CDR2 is SYDVKM. This CDR3 contains 13 residues. CDR3 bases: TGTGCCAGCAGCACAGGGGGAACCTACGAGCAGTACTTC. Residues: CASSTGGTYEQYF.

In this sample, this clone turned up once. The chain has TRBV5-1 and TRBJ2-2, with TRBD2 matching over 7 bases. V lost 1 base, J lost 1 base, and 10 bases stayed unmatched. Germline V CDR1 and CDR2: SGHRS, YFSETQ. This CDR3 spans 18 amino acids. The CDR3: CASSLNLLAQKNTGELFF. CDR3 DNA: TGCGCCAGCAGCTTGAATCTACTAGCGCAGAAGAACACCGGGGAGCTGTTTTTT.

In this sample, this clone turned up once. This chain uses TRBV25-1 with TRBJ1-2, with D perhaps TRBD1 (5 bases). The CDR3 extends over 13 amino acids. Per the germline V gene, CDR1 is MGHDK and CDR2 is SYGVNS. Trimming pared 6 bases from V and 8 bases from J, leaving 16 bases between. CDR3 nucleotide sequence: TGTGCCAGCAGCGAGACCAGACAGACCGGCTACACCTTC. Protein product: CASSETRQTGYTF.

V usage is TRBV27 and J usage is TRBJ2-5; the D gene is possibly TRBD1 (5 bases). V dropped 6 bases and J dropped 5 bases, with 13 bases sitting between them. The CDR3 runs 13 residues. Germline V gene data show CDR1 as MNHEY and CDR2 as SMNVEV (reference sequence). The CDR3 DNA sequence: TGTGCCAGCAGGGAGACAGATTCGGAGACCCAGTACTTC. Amino acids: CASRETDSETQYF.

The chain carries TRBV5-1 and TRBJ2-7, with 9 bases that match TRBD1. This CDR3 is 15 amino acids long. Germline lookup yields CDR1 SGHRS and CDR2 YFSETQ. Trimming took 4 bases from V and 4 from J; bases not matched to a gene: 9. CDR3 amino acids: CASSPTGQGLYEQYF. DNA for the CDR3: TGCGCCAGCAGCCCAACGGGACAGGGTCTTTACGAGCAGTACTTC. The complete variable domain, with remaining parts taken from reference TRBV5-1 and TRBJ2-7, reads KAGVTQTPRYLIKTRGQQVTLSCSPISGHRSVSWYQQTPGQGLQFLFEYFSETQRNKGNFPGRFSGRQFSNSRSEMNVSTLELGDSALYLCASSPTGQGLYEQYFGPGTRLTVT.

This clone was counted a few times. The CDR3 region is CAWVSGQIYGYTF. DNA for the CDR3: TGTGCCTGGGTCTCGGGACAGATCTATGGCTACACCTTC. The chain is built from TRBV30 and TRBJ1-2; 7 bases agree with TRBD1. Trimming cost V 5 bases and J 4 bases; bases outside gene matches: 7. In germline, CDR1 is GTSNPN, CDR2 SVGIG (reference sequence). The CDR3 consists of 13 residues.

The table lists this clone with a few counts. This sequence joins TRBV5-1 and TRBJ2-1, with TRBD2 identical over 13 bases. This CDR3 comprises 16 residues. CDR1 is SGHRS, CDR2 YFSETQ, per germline. The junction had 9 bases not matched to a gene; V was cut back by 4 bases and J by 8 bases. DNA for the CDR3: TGCGCCAGCAGCCCGACTAGCGGGAGGTTTGGGGATGAGCAGTTCTTC. Its translation is CASSPTSGRFGDEQFF.

The V gene is TRBV4-1, the J gene TRBJ1-2; D may be TRBD1 (6 bases). Germline values: CDR1 MGHRA, CDR2 YSYEKL. The CDR3 has 17 amino acids. The ends were cut back, 2 bases at V and 4 bases at J, with 20 bases in the middle. The DNA of the CDR3 is TGCGCCAGCAGCCAATTGTTGGGCAGGGGCGGGGGCTATGGCTACACCTTC. Protein sequence: CASSQLLGRGGGYGYTF.

This chain uses TRBV20-1 with TRBJ2-3; unclear D gene. This CDR3 region has 11 residues. In germline, CDR1 is DFQATT, CDR2 SNEGSKA (reference sequence). V gave up 1 base and J gave up 8 bases, with 7 bases separating them. CDR3 region: CSARGPGTQYF. Here the CDR3 DNA reads TGCAGTGCTAGAGGTCCAGGTACGCAGTATTTT.

The chain links TRBV11-2 to TRBJ1-1; D unclear. This CDR3 has 14 amino acids. V dropped 1 base and J dropped 7 bases, with 13 bases sitting between them. CDR1 SGHAT and CDR2 FQNNGV come from the germline V gene. DNA for the CDR3: TGTGCCAGCAGCTTAGGGGCTGGGCGGGGTGAAGCTTTCTTT. Translation gives CASSLGAGRGEAFF.

The V gene is TRBV6-5, the J gene TRBJ1-4, with D uncertain. Germline CDR1 is MNHEY and CDR2 is SVGAGI. This CDR3 spans 14 amino acids. With 0 bases removed from V and 8 bases from J, the gap between germline ends came to 10 bases. CDR3 nucleotide sequence: TGTGCCAGCAGTTACTCGAGGGCAGCGGAAAAACTGTTTTTT. Its protein product is CASSYSRAAEKLFF.

The chain is built from TRBV28 and TRBJ2-1, with 9 bases matching TRBD2. Germline-derived CDR1 and CDR2 are MDHEN and SYDVKM. The junction had 9 bases not matched to a gene; V was cut back by 3 bases and J by 0 bases. This CDR3 has 18 residues. The CDR3: CASSLSSGDPSSYNEQFF. The CDR3 coding sequence is TGTGCCAGCAGTTTGTCTAGCGGGGACCCGAGCTCCTACAATGAGCAGTTCTTC.

This clone was detected ten times or more. J is TRBJ1-2 and V is TRBV6-1; maybe TRBD1 (5 bases). The CDR3 runs 14 residues. Germline lookup yields CDR1 MNHNS and CDR2 SASEGT. V was pared by 5 bases and J by 4 bases, with 14 bases between. The CDR3 is CASSQQAGGYGYTF. DNA for the CDR3: TGTGCCAGCAGTCAACAGGCCGGTGGCTATGGCTACACCTTC.

The chain links TRBV2 to TRBJ1-2, with 8 bases that match TRBD1. CDR1 and CDR2 from the germline V gene are SNHLY and FYNNEI. Trimming took 5 bases from V and 3 from J; bases not matched to a gene: 5. The CDR3 extends over 14 amino acids. CDR3 protein: CASSPGTGHYGYTF. The CDR3 nucleotides read TGTGCCAGCAGTCCCGGGACAGGTCACTATGGCTACACCTTC. Variable domain in full (rest from reference TRBV2 and TRBJ1-2): EPEVTQTPSHQVTQMGQEVILRCVPISNHLYFYWYRQILGQKVEFLVSFYNNEISEKSEIFDDQFSVERPDGSNFTLKIRSTKLEDSAMYFCASSPGTGHYGYTFGSGTRLTVV.

This clone was seen a few times. The V gene is TRBV5-8, the J gene TRBJ2-5, with D unresolved. The V end was cut by 6 bases, the J end by 12 bases, with 9 bases between. This CDR3 has 9 residues. Germline V CDR1 and CDR2: SGHTS, YDEGEE. The CDR3 reads CASTRWKYF. The CDR3 coding sequence is TGTGCCAGCACTAGGTGGAAGTACTTC. The variable domain in full, with the rest retrieved from reference TRBV5-8 and TRBJ2-5, is EAGVTQSPTHLIKTRGQQATLRCSPISGHTSVYWYQQALGLGLQFLLWYDEGEERNRGNFPPRFSGRQFPNYSSELNVNALELEDSALYLCASTRWKYFGPGTRLLVL.

V is TRBV5-1 and J is TRBJ1-1; the D gene is possibly TRBD1 (6 bases). V was cut by 4 bases and J by 10 bases, with 17 bases left in between. Germline CDR1 and CDR2: SGHRS and YFSETQ. The CDR3 extends over 13 amino acids. The CDR3 bases are TGCGCCAGCAGCCTCGACAGGAGTGGGGGAGCTTTCTTT. It codes for CASSLDRSGGAFF.

There are a few counts of this clone. The V and J genes are TRBV19 and TRBJ1-1; no firm D call. The V end lost 5 bases, the J end lost 0 bases, and 19 bases lay between the germline ends. Germline CDR1 reads LNHDA; CDR2 reads SQIVND (reference sequence). This CDR3 has 17 residues. The CDR3: CASSVTEGRTLNTEAFF. CDR3 bases: TGTGCCAGTAGTGTCACTGAGGGCCGAACCCTGAACACTGAAGCTTTCTTT.

This clone was counted a single time. The chain couples TRBV11-2 to TRBJ1-4, with a tentative D call TRBD1 (5 bases). CDR3 length: 17 residues. The ends were cut back, 6 bases at V and 4 bases at J, with 21 bases in the middle. From germline, CDR1 is SGHAT and CDR2 FQNNGV. CDR3 DNA: TGTGCCAGCAGACCAGGGTGGACACAGAACCTTAATGAAAAACTGTTTTTT. It translates to CASRPGWTQNLNEKLFF.

This chain joins TRBV30 and TRBJ1-4, with a tentative D call TRBD1 (5 bases). CDR1 and CDR2 from the germline V gene are GTSNPN and SVGIG (reference sequence). The germline V and J ends were trimmed by 0 bases and 6 bases, with 14 bases remaining between them. This CDR3 is 15 amino acids long. The CDR3 region is CAWSVLGKGYEKLFF. The CDR3 DNA is TGTGCCTGGAGTGTACTCGGAAAGGGGTATGAAAAACTGTTTTTT.

The chain combines TRBV9 with TRBJ2-3, with TRBD2 matching over 14 bases. V was pared by 4 bases and J by 8 bases, with 15 bases of the junction left unmatched. The CDR3 sequence is 18 residues long. Germline loops: CDR1 SGDLS, CDR2 YYNGEE. As DNA, the CDR3 is TGTGCCAGCAGCCTAGAGGCGTCGACTAGCGGGAGGGCGGGTACGCAGTATTTT. Translating it yields CASSLEASTSGRAGTQYF. Filled out from reference TRBV9 and TRBJ2-3, the complete variable domain reads DSGVTQTPKHLITATGQRVTLRCSPRSGDLSVYWYQQSLDQGLQFLIQYYNGEERAKGNILERFSAQQFPDLHSELNLSSLELGDSALYFCASSLEASTSGRAGTQYFGPGTRLTVL.

This clone was seen once. The chain uses TRBV10-3 and TRBJ2-2; 12 bases map to TRBD1. V dropped 4 bases and J dropped 7; count of bases not matched to a gene: 10. The CDR3 covers 17 residues. Germline assignment: CDR1 ENHRY and CDR2 SYGVKD. CDR3 loop: CAISGPGQGASGGELFF. The CDR3 nucleotides read TGTGCCATCAGTGGACCGGGACAGGGGGCCTCTGGCGGGGAGCTGTTTTTT.

This clone was counted between two and nine times. The V gene is TRBV7-2, the J gene TRBJ1-4; no definite D call. The CDR3 contains 14 residues. The germline V and J ends were trimmed by 1 base and 5 bases, with 8 bases remaining between them. CDR1 is SGHTA and CDR2 is FQGNSA in the germline V gene. The CDR3, as DNA: TGTGCCAGCAGCTTAGGCTTTCGGAATGAAAAACTGTTTTTT. It specifies CASSLGFRNEKLFF.

The V gene is TRBV13, the J gene TRBJ2-7, with TRBD1 matching 9 bases. Germline values: CDR1 PRHDT, CDR2 FYEKMQ (reference sequence). Germline trimming cut 5 bases from V and 3 bases from J; bases unmatched to any gene: 5. The CDR3 loop spans 14 amino acids. CDR3 in amino acids: CASSAWDRDYEQYF. Here the CDR3 DNA reads TGTGCCAGCAGCGCCTGGGACAGGGACTACGAGCAGTACTTC.

The V and J genes are TRBV7-2 and TRBJ2-7, with 8 bases identical to TRBD1. Germline V gene lookup returns CDR1 SGHTA and CDR2 FQGNSA. V dropped 4 bases and J dropped 2; count of bases not matched to a gene: 4. CDR3 length equals 14 residues. The CDR3 sequence is CASSSGGRAYEQYF. The CDR3 nucleotides are TGTGCCAGCAGCTCAGGGGGCAGGGCCTACGAGCAGTACTTC. Combining the CDR3 with reference TRBV7-2 and TRBJ2-7 gives the whole variable domain GAGVSQSPSNKVTEKGKDVELRCDPISGHTALYWYRQSLGQGLEFLIYFQGNSAPDKSGLPSDRFSAERTGGSVSTLTIQRTQQEDSAVYLCASSSGGRAYEQYFGPGTRLTVT.

This chain joins TRBV7-3 and TRBJ2-3; possibly TRBD1 for D (5 bases). CDR1 and CDR2 (germline): SGHTA, FQGTGA. This CDR3 has 13 amino acids. The ends were cut back, 3 bases at V and 6 bases at J, with 10 bases in the middle. The CDR3 spells CASSFTGPDTQYF. The CDR3 bases are TGTGCCAGCAGCTTTACAGGCCCCGATACGCAGTATTTT.

This sequence joins TRBV25-1 and TRBJ2-2, with D unclear. V was pared by 8 bases and J by 2 bases, with 3 bases between. CDR1 and CDR2 from the germline V gene are MGHDK and SYGVNS. This CDR3 has 11 residues. The CDR3 here is CASRNTGELFF. CDR3 sequence (DNA): TGTGCCAGCCGTAACACCGGGGAGCTGTTTTTT.

The chain is built from TRBV4-2 and TRBJ1-1; D not certain. Germline V gene sequence: CDR1 LGHNA, CDR2 YNFKEQ. The CDR3 runs to 14 residues. Trimming left V 1 base short and J 5 bases short, with 11 bases between. CDR3 loop: CASSQVSRETEAFF. CDR3 coding DNA: TGTGCCAGCAGCCAAGTCAGCCGGGAAACTGAAGCTTTCTTT.

The CDR3 DNA is TGCGCCAGCAGCGGCCCGGACAGGGGTGAGACCCAGTACTTC. It specifies CASSGPDRGETQYF. V is TRBV5-1 and J is TRBJ2-5, with 9 bases identical to TRBD1. CDR3 length: 14 residues. The V and J ends lost 4 bases and 5 bases, in that order; junction bases with no gene match: 6. Per germline, CDR1 SGHRS and CDR2 YFSETQ.

This CDR3 reads CATSSATSGSNEQFF. DNA for the CDR3: TGTGCCACCAGCAGCGCGACTAGCGGGAGCAATGAGCAGTTCTTC. The chain recombines TRBV15 with TRBJ2-1; 12 bases map to TRBD2. Germline CDR1 reads LNHNV; CDR2 reads YYDKDF (reference sequence). The CDR3 length is 15 residues. J lost 6 bases, V lost 3 bases, and 3 bases had no gene match.

The chain recombines TRBV11-2 with TRBJ2-7, with D maybe TRBD1 (7 bases). Germline CDR1 and CDR2: SGHAT and FQNNGV. The CDR3 has 15 amino acids. The V gene lost 0 bases and the J gene lost 2 bases, with 11 bases spanning the gap. CDR3 nucleotides: TGTGCCAGCAGCTTAGACAGGGGGGAGACCTACGAGCAGTACTTC. It translates to CASSLDRGETYEQYF.